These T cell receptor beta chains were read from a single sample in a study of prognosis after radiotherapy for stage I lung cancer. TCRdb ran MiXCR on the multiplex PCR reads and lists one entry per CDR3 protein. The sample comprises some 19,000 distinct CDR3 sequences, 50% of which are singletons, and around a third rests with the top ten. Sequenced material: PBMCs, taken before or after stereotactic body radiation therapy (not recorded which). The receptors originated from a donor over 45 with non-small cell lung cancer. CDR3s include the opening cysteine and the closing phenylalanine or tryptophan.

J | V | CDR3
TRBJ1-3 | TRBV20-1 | CSARGHEGNTIYF
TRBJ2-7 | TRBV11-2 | CASSPWGMGGEQYF
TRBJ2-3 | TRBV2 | CASSARGLRAVDTQYF
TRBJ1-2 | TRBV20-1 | CSARAGGRANYGYTF
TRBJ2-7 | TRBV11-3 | CASSWGTGHLDEQYF
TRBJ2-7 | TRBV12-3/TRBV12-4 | CASSPGQGAYEQYF
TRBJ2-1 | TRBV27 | CASSPGFAEQFF
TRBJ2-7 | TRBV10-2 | CASMWGDGLCEQYF
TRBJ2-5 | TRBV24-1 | CDTQFLAGSSQETQYF
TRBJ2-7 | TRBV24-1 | CATSDSLAGRYEQYF
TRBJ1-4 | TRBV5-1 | CASSSSGTGRNKLFF
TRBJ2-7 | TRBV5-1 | CASRPGLAEGSYEQYF
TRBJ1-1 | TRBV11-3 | CASSSGQRRTVNTEAFF
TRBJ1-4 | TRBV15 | CATSEGQSEKLFF
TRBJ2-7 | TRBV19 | CASRRDGNYYYEQYF
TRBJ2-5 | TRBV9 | CASSVSGEETQYF
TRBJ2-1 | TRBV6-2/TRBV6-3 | CASTEGSSYNEQFF
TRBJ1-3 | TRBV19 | CASNPPGQEDTIYF
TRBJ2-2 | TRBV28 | CASSGLAGVTNTGYLFF
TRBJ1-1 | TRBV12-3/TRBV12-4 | CASTWAGRGEAFF
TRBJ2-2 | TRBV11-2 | CASSQSIYRGRAYTGELFF
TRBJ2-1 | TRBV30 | CAWSSLGLPYNEQFF
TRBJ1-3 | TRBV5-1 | CASSLYGVGNTIYF